A selection of T cell receptor beta chains follows, all from one sample in a study of PD-L1 blockade in urothelial cancer. TCRdb's copy holds only in-frame clones and misses some; the assay was immunoSEQ multiplex PCR. The data hold 35,000 to 50,000 clones, with about four fifths observed a single time. Sample: PBMCs, taken around atezolizumab (anti-PD-L1) treatment. These receptors all come from a man aged 55 to 70 with urothelial cancer. CDR3s include the opening cysteine and the closing phenylalanine or tryptophan. Fields, in order: V gene, J gene, D gene, clone size, CDR3 protein, CDR3 DNA. A D gene is named only where the DNA matches it firmly. A row's size may be missing; if present it is once, few, many or a size class.

V gene: TRBV5-1; J gene: TRBJ2-2; D gene: -; clone size: -; CDR3 protein: CASRRSANTGELFF; CDR3 DNA: TGCGCCAGCAGGCGGTCTGCGAACACCGGGGAGCTGTTTTTT
V gene: TRBV6-1; J gene: TRBJ2-7; D gene: -; clone size: -; CDR3 protein: CASSLQGRLYEQYF; CDR3 DNA: TGTGCCAGCAGCTTACAGGGAAGGCTCTACGAGCAGTACTTC
V gene: TRBV5-4; J gene: TRBJ1-4; D gene: -; clone size: -; CDR3 protein: CASSLADGGKLFF; CDR3 DNA: TGTGCCAGCAGCTTGGCGGACGGGGGAAAACTGTTTTTT
V gene: TRBV5-1; J gene: TRBJ2-5; D gene: TRBD1; clone size: -; CDR3 protein: CASRAGTGGAQETQYF; CDR3 DNA: TGCGCCAGCAGGGCCGGGACAGGCGGCGCCCAAGAGACCCAGTACTTC
V gene: TRBV19; J gene: TRBJ2-7; D gene: TRBD1; clone size: -; CDR3 protein: CASSLPGQAVYEQYF; CDR3 DNA: TGTGCCAGTAGCCTACCGGGACAGGCTGTATACGAGCAGTACTTC
V gene: TRBV4-1; J gene: TRBJ1-4; D gene: -; clone size: -; CDR3 protein: CASSQEMGGDNEKLFF; CDR3 DNA: TGCGCCAGCAGCCAAGAAATGGGAGGGGATAATGAAAAACTGTTTTTT
V gene: TRBV5-1; J gene: TRBJ2-1; D gene: -; clone size: once; CDR3 protein: CASSPRGGSYNEQFF; CDR3 DNA: TGCGCCAGCAGCCCCCGAGGGGGATCCTACAATGAGCAGTTCTTC
V gene: TRBV6-6; J gene: TRBJ1-1; D gene: -; clone size: once; CDR3 protein: CASSARGIATEAFF; CDR3 DNA: TGTGCCAGCAGCGCCCGGGGGATCGCCACTGAAGCTTTCTTT
V gene: TRBV7-2; J gene: TRBJ2-1; D gene: -; clone size: -; CDR3 protein: CASSSTGGEPYEQFF; CDR3 DNA: TGTGCCAGCAGTTCCACAGGGGGGGAACCTTATGAGCAGTTCTTC
V gene: TRBV28; J gene: TRBJ1-1; D gene: -; clone size: -; CDR3 protein: CASILQGNTEAFF; CDR3 DNA: TGTGCCAGCATTCTTCAGGGGAACACTGAAGCTTTCTTT
V gene: TRBV29-1; J gene: TRBJ1-2; D gene: -; clone size: -; CDR3 protein: CSASHAGKNYGYTF; CDR3 DNA: TGCAGCGCCTCGCACGCGGGAAAAAACTATGGCTACACCTTC
V gene: TRBV5-1; J gene: TRBJ2-7; D gene: TRBD1; clone size: -; CDR3 protein: CASSPAGQGHEQYF; CDR3 DNA: TGCGCCAGCAGCCCCGCCGGACAGGGCCACGAGCAGTACTTC
V gene: TRBV30; J gene: TRBJ1-3; D gene: -; clone size: -; CDR3 protein: CAWRRLSGNTIYF; CDR3 DNA: TGTGCCTGGAGGAGGCTTTCTGGAAACACCATATATTTT
V gene: TRBV7-9; J gene: TRBJ2-7; D gene: TRBD1; clone size: -; CDR3 protein: CASSRQGVNYEQYF; CDR3 DNA: TGTGCCAGCAGCAGACAGGGTGTAAACTACGAGCAGTACTTC
V gene: TRBV28; J gene: TRBJ2-7; D gene: TRBD1; clone size: few; CDR3 protein: CASSRQGLFYEQYF; CDR3 DNA: TGTGCCAGCAGTCGACAGGGTCTCTTTTACGAGCAGTACTTC
V gene: TRBV15; J gene: TRBJ2-1; D gene: -; clone size: -; CDR3 protein: CATSNEESYNEQFF; CDR3 DNA: TGTGCCACCAGCAATGAGGAGTCCTACAATGAGCAGTTCTTC
V gene: TRBV5-6; J gene: TRBJ1-2; D gene: TRBD1; clone size: -; CDR3 protein: CASSPTGGDGYTF; CDR3 DNA: TGTGCCAGCAGCCCCACAGGGGGGGATGGCTACACCTTC
V gene: TRBV2; J gene: TRBJ1-5; D gene: TRBD1; clone size: -; CDR3 protein: CASRLQGDGQPQHF; CDR3 DNA: TGTGCCAGCAGGTTACAGGGGGATGGTCAGCCCCAGCATTTT
V gene: TRBV18; J gene: TRBJ1-6; D gene: -; clone size: -; CDR3 protein: CASSSPDKIGSPLHF; CDR3 DNA: TGTGCCAGCTCCAGCCCGGACAAAATCGGATCACCCCTCCACTTT
V gene: TRBV30; J gene: TRBJ2-7; D gene: -; clone size: -; CDR3 protein: CAWSPRPMPYEQYF; CDR3 DNA: TGTGCCTGGAGCCCGAGGCCGATGCCGTACGAGCAGTACTTC
V gene: TRBV29-1; J gene: TRBJ2-5; D gene: -; clone size: -; CDR3 protein: CSAMGAAETQYF; CDR3 DNA: TGCAGCGCCATGGGAGCTGCAGAGACCCAGTACTTC
V gene: TRBV5-5; J gene: TRBJ2-3; D gene: TRBD1; clone size: few; CDR3 protein: CASSQGTGLPHF; CDR3 DNA: TGTGCCAGCAGCCAAGGGACAGGGTTACCCCATTTT
V gene: TRBV19; J gene: TRBJ2-5; D gene: TRBD2; clone size: -; CDR3 protein: CASSTRTSGPSGETQYF; CDR3 DNA: TGTGCCAGTAGTACCCGGACTAGCGGGCCCTCGGGAGAGACCCAGTACTTC
V gene: TRBV23-1; J gene: TRBJ2-2; D gene: -; clone size: -; CDR3 protein: CASSQSGHNTGELFF; CDR3 DNA: TGCGCCAGCAGTCAATCGGGGCACAATACCGGGGAGCTGTTTTTT
V gene: TRBV27; J gene: TRBJ2-3; D gene: -; clone size: -; CDR3 protein: CASSAPDGYTQYF; CDR3 DNA: TGTGCCAGCAGTGCCCCTGACGGGTATACGCAGTATTTT
V gene: TRBV5-5; J gene: TRBJ2-1; D gene: -; clone size: once; CDR3 protein: CASSFGAYNEQFF; CDR3 DNA: TGTGCCAGCAGCTTCGGAGCCTACAATGAGCAGTTCTTC
V gene: TRBV6-1; J gene: TRBJ1-4; D gene: TRBD1; clone size: -; CDR3 protein: CASTWDRGLEKLFF; CDR3 DNA: TGTGCCAGCACCTGGGACAGGGGGCTCGAAAAACTGTTTTTT
V gene: TRBV15; J gene: TRBJ1-6; D gene: -; clone size: -; CDR3 protein: CATSRDRVQNSPLHF; CDR3 DNA: TGTGCCACCAGCAGAGACCGGGTCCAGAATTCACCCCTCCACTTT
V gene: TRBV19; J gene: TRBJ1-6; D gene: -; clone size: -; CDR3 protein: CASSLRGGVPLHF; CDR3 DNA: TGTGCCAGTAGCCTTAGGGGGGGAGTACCCCTCCACTTT
V gene: TRBV7-2; J gene: TRBJ1-1; D gene: -; clone size: -; CDR3 protein: CASSLTRGTEAFF; CDR3 DNA: TGTGCCAGCAGCTTAACTCGGGGGACTGAAGCTTTCTTT
V gene: TRBV28; J gene: TRBJ1-5; D gene: TRBD1; clone size: -; CDR3 protein: CASSPPGGTGDNQPQHF; CDR3 DNA: TGTGCCAGCAGTCCTCCGGGCGGGACAGGAGACAATCAGCCCCAGCATTTT
V gene: TRBV30; J gene: TRBJ1-2; D gene: TRBD1; clone size: -; CDR3 protein: CAWQGGVRLYGYTF; CDR3 DNA: TGTGCCTGGCAGGGGGGAGTCAGACTCTATGGCTACACCTTC
V gene: TRBV5-1; J gene: TRBJ2-6; D gene: -; clone size: -; CDR3 protein: CASSLEGSGANVLTF; CDR3 DNA: TGCGCCAGCAGCCTAGAAGGCTCTGGGGCCAACGTCCTGACTTTC
V gene: TRBV7-9; J gene: TRBJ2-7; D gene: -; clone size: -; CDR3 protein: CASSLALRPGQYF; CDR3 DNA: TGTGCCAGCAGCTTAGCGCTCAGGCCCGGGCAGTACTTC
V gene: TRBV28; J gene: TRBJ2-1; D gene: TRBD1; clone size: -; CDR3 protein: CASAGTATYNEQFF; CDR3 DNA: TGTGCCAGTGCCGGGACAGCTACCTACAATGAGCAGTTCTTC
V gene: TRBV19; J gene: TRBJ2-3; D gene: -; clone size: -; CDR3 protein: CASSLSTGQGGTQYF; CDR3 DNA: TGTGCCAGTAGTTTATCGACAGGGCAGGGGGGCACGCAGTATTTT